The next 5 T cell receptor beta chains were all read from a single sample in a study of CD8+ T cells in alopecia areata. Isolated RNA was reverse transcribed into cDNA used as the sequencing template. Profiled with immunoSEQ multiplex PCR; TCRdb holds only in-frame clones, not every one. The data contain under 250,000 clones, 50% to 70% of them seen just once; the ten biggest clones take up over 0.4%. The source was CD4+ T cells sorted from blood, collected at week 0. Receptors were obtained from a human donor with alopecia areata.

The genes are TRBV28 and TRBJ1-2; TRBD1 matches 7 bases. Trimming took 4 bases from V and 4 from J; bases not matched to a gene: 6. The CDR3 is 14 amino acids. The germline V gene has CDR1 MDHEN and CDR2 SYDVKM. CDR3 in amino acids: CASSSSTGTYGYTF. The CDR3 coding sequence is TGTGCCAGCAGTTCATCGACAGGGACCTATGGCTACACCTTC.

The genes are TRBV7-2 and TRBJ1-2; TRBD1 aligns across 9 bases. Losses at the gene ends were 5 bases for V and 8 bases for J; bases not matched to a gene: 18. The CDR3 loop spans 17 amino acids. From germline, CDR1 is SGHTA and CDR2 FQGNSA. CDR3 protein: CASSLSSGQGLSGGYTF. The CDR3 DNA is TGTGCCAGCAGCCTATCATCCGGACAGGGGCTGAGCGGGGGCTACACCTTC.

In regard to this clone: This specimen includes other DNA sequences encoding the same CDR3. The J gene is TRBJ1-2, the V gene TRBV29-1; TRBD1 matches 8 bases. This CDR3 is built from 13 residues. The V and J ends lost 7 bases and 0 bases, in that order; junction bases with no gene match: 4. Germline CDR1 is SQVTM and CDR2 is ANQGSEA. The CDR3 region has the DNA TGCAGCGCTGGGACAGGAACTAACTATGGCTACACCTTC. Protein product: CSAGTGTNYGYTF.

This clone appeared once. This chain joins TRBV30 and TRBJ2-7, with 10 bases that match TRBD2. The V and J ends lost 2 bases and 3 bases, in that order; junction bases with no gene match: 7. The CDR3 covers 15 residues. Germline loops: CDR1 GTSNPN, CDR2 SVGIG (reference sequence). CDR3 bases: TGTGCCTGGAGTCTGCTACTAGCGGGAAACTACGAGCAGTACTTC. Translated: CAWSLLLAGNYEQYF.

J is TRBJ2-5 and V is TRBV5-1, with D uncertain. Trimming took off 0 bases at V and 5 bases at J, with 14 bases between the two ends. The CDR3 spans 15 residues. Germline CDR1 and CDR2: SGHRS and YFSETQ. The CDR3 region is CASSLARPHEETQYF. In DNA form, the CDR3 reads TGCGCCAGCAGCTTGGCCAGACCCCACGAGGAGACCCAGTACTTC.